Listed here are 19 T cell receptor beta chains from one sample, sequenced in a study of glioma-infiltrating T cells. The iRepertoire nested amplicon-rescue multiplex PCR amplified TCR alpha and beta CDR3s from RNA. A single record per CDR3 protein comes from TCRdb applying MiXCR to the multiplex PCR reads. The table lists fewer than 500,000 distinct CDR3 sequences, about 40% of them singletons, with around 12% in the top ten. Material: glioma tissue, nonneoplastic brain tissue, or PBMCs (not recorded which). These receptors were collected from a human donor with low-grade glioma or glioblastoma, undergoing nonglioma brain surgery, or in good health (not recorded which).

The chain carries TRBV6-5 and TRBJ2-2; D is undetermined. Trimming removed 6 bases at V and 7 bases at J, with 24 bases between. This CDR3 is 17 amino acids long. The germline gives CDR1 MNHEY, CDR2 SVGAGI. The chain's CDR3 is CASRMAARARRDGELFF. CDR3 in DNA: TGTGCCAGCAGGATGGCGGCGAGAGCGAGGCGTGACGGGGAGCTGTTTTTT.

The genes are TRBV20-1 and TRBJ1-4; TRBD1 aligns across 7 bases. Trimming at V came to 5 bases and at J to 11 bases, leaving 11 bases not matched to a gene. The CDR3 sequence is 13 residues long. The germline gives CDR1 DFQATT, CDR2 SNEGSKA (reference sequence). The CDR3 sequence is CSAGDRAAKKLFF. The CDR3 region has the DNA TGCAGTGCTGGCGACAGGGCAGCCAAGAAACTGTTTTTT.

The table lists this clonotype with a few counts. CDR3 sequence (DNA): TGTGCCAGCAGCTTATCACTAGCGGGACGAACCGAAGAGACCCAGTACTTC. This translates into CASSLSLAGRTEETQYF. The V call is TRBV11-2, the J call TRBJ2-5, with 10 positions matching TRBD2. The CDR3 is made up of 17 amino acids. The V gene end was trimmed by 2 bases and the J gene end by 3 bases; junction bases not matched to a gene: 9. CDR1 SGHAT and CDR2 FQNNGV come from the germline V gene.

About this clonotype: At one boundary the junction diverges from the germline segment, which might be a read error. The chain employs TRBV7-7 and TRBJ2-7, with a possible D match to TRBD2 (5 bases). This CDR3 contains 13 residues. Per germline, CDR1 SSHAT and CDR2 FNYEAQ (reference sequence). As DNA, the CDR3 is TGTGCTAGCAGCATTGGGGAGCCGTACGAGCAGTACTTC. This gives the protein CASSIGEPYEQYF.

This sequence joins TRBV15 and TRBJ2-5, with 10 bases identical to TRBD1. The CDR3 extends over 13 amino acids. V lost 8 bases, J lost 5 bases, and 5 bases stayed unmatched. Per germline, CDR1 LNHNV and CDR2 YYDKDF (reference sequence). CDR3 DNA sequence: TGTGCCACCGGGGACAGGGGTCTTGAGACCCAGTACTTC. As protein: CATGDRGLETQYF.

The genes are TRBV28 and TRBJ2-1; TRBD2 agrees at 10 bases. Germline assignment: CDR1 MDHEN and CDR2 SYDVKM. The V segment lost 6 bases and the J segment 3 bases; nucleotides outside the gene matches: 5. CDR3 length equals 15 residues. The CDR3 DNA reads as TGTGCCAGCAGCCCCGGGACTAGCGTCTACAATGAGCAGTTCTTC. Amino acid sequence: CASSPGTSVYNEQFF.

The chain is built from TRBV20-1 and TRBJ2-1; the match to TRBD2 covers 11 bases. CDR1 is DFQATT, CDR2 SNEGSKA, per germline (reference sequence). After removal of 6 bases from V and 3 bases from J, the junction contained 1 base not matched to a gene. The CDR3 has 13 amino acids. The chain's CDR3 is CSAGTSGYNEQFF. The CDR3 DNA reads TGCAGTGCCGGGACTAGCGGCTACAATGAGCAGTTCTTC.

This clonotype was found a few times. The chain recombines TRBV28 with TRBJ1-4, with 7 bases aligning to TRBD1. V shed 1 base and J 7 bases; nucleotides not matched to a gene: 6. Germline values: CDR1 MDHEN, CDR2 SYDVKM. The CDR3 covers 15 residues. The CDR3 nucleotides are TGTGCCAGCAGTTTATTTGGACAGGCTGGTGAAAAACTGTTTTTT. As protein: CASSLFGQAGEKLFF.

The chain links TRBV15 to TRBJ2-3; maybe TRBD1 (5 bases). Deletions cut 3 bases from V and 2 bases from J, with 15 bases between. Germline V CDR1 and CDR2: LNHNV, YYDKDF (reference sequence). The CDR3 runs 16 residues. The CDR3 DNA reads as TGTGCCACCAGCAGGGACCTCGCCAGGGCCACAGATACGCAGTATTTT. Protein product: CATSRDLARATDTQYF.

This chain connects TRBV28 to TRBJ1-5; TRBD1 aligns across 7 bases. Germline V gene sequence: CDR1 MDHEN, CDR2 SYDVKM. The CDR3 is made up of 14 amino acids. The J segment lost 2 bases and the V segment lost 6 bases, leaving 4 bases of the junction unmatched. The CDR3 protein is CASRPTGGNQPQHF. The CDR3 nucleotides are TGTGCCAGCAGACCCACAGGGGGCAATCAGCCCCAGCATTTT.

The CDR3 sequence is CASTSFGTSGSSDGELFF. In DNA, the CDR3 is TGTGCCAGCACTTCCTTCGGGACTAGCGGGAGTTCGGACGGGGAGCTGTTTTTT. The J gene is TRBJ2-2, the V gene TRBV27; 14 nucleotides align to TRBD2. Germline-derived CDR1 and CDR2 are MNHEY and SMNVEV (reference sequence). Trimming cost V 7 bases and J 7 bases; bases outside gene matches: 14. CDR3 length equals 18 residues.

The V gene is TRBV29-1, the J gene TRBJ1-5; D unclear. The CDR3 is 13 amino acids. Trimming removed 4 bases at V and 3 bases at J, with 10 bases between. Germline assignment: CDR1 SQVTM and CDR2 ANQGSEA. The CDR3 here is CSVAAGYNQPQHF. The CDR3 DNA follows: TGCAGCGTTGCGGCCGGATACAATCAGCCCCAGCATTTT.

This clonotype has a handful of counts. V is TRBV20-1 and J is TRBJ2-7, with D maybe TRBD2 (7 bases). Trimming took 6 bases from V and 4 from J, leaving 25 bases between them. CDR3 length: 16 amino acids. Germline assignment: CDR1 DFQATT and CDR2 SNEGSKA (reference sequence). The CDR3, as DNA: TGCAGTGCGGCAAAGTGGGGGGGGGCCCGCCAGTACGAGCAGTACTTC. Translating gives CSAAKWGGARQYEQYF.

A few counts support this clonotype. The chain is built from TRBV6-1 and TRBJ1-2, with D maybe TRBD1 (5 bases). The V end was cut by 6 bases, the J end by 3 bases, with 8 bases between. Germline V gene sequence: CDR1 MNHNS, CDR2 SASEGT. The CDR3 contains 12 residues. This CDR3 is CASRAGHYGYTF. The CDR3 bases are TGTGCCAGCAGAGCAGGGCACTATGGCTACACCTTC.

V and J are TRBV6-6 and TRBJ2-7, with D unclear. CDR1 MNHNY and CDR2 SVGAGI come from the germline V gene (reference sequence). This CDR3 is built from 16 residues. V lost 1 base to trimming and J lost 0 bases, with 13 bases between them. The CDR3 protein is CASSYYLPGSSYEQYF. As DNA, the CDR3 is TGTGCCAGCAGTTACTACCTCCCAGGAAGCTCCTACGAGCAGTACTTC.

The V call is TRBV15, the J call TRBJ1-2; the D is unclear. V lost 2 bases, J lost 8 bases, and 15 bases lay in between. CDR1 is LNHNV, CDR2 YYDKDF, per germline (reference sequence). The CDR3 is made up of 14 amino acids. CDR3: CATSRSREPLGYTF. The CDR3 DNA is TGTGCCACCAGCAGATCCCGAGAGCCCTTAGGCTACACCTTC.

This clonotype was observed a few times. The J gene is TRBJ1-2, the V gene TRBV4-1; D is unresolved. Germline-derived CDR1 and CDR2 are MGHRA and YSYEKL. The CDR3 has 15 amino acids. The V end was cut by 1 base, the J end by 4 bases, with 13 bases between. The DNA for the CDR3 is TGCGCCAGCAGCCAAGTGGGTAGGGAGGGCTATGGCTACACCTTC. Its translation is CASSQVGREGYGYTF.

This clonotype was detected ten times or more. The chain couples TRBV28 to TRBJ2-1; the D call may be TRBD1 or TRBD2 (5 bases each). The CDR3 sequence is 16 residues long. V was pared by 6 bases and J by 0 bases, with 15 bases between. Germline CDR1 reads MDHEN; CDR2 reads SYDVKM. The CDR3 here is CASSRPGPSSYNEQFF. In nucleotides, the CDR3 is TGTGCCAGCAGCCGCCCGGGACCGAGCTCCTACAATGAGCAGTTCTTC.

The chain links TRBV20-1 to TRBJ2-7, with a weak D call TRBD2 (5 bases). Germline values: CDR1 DFQATT, CDR2 SNEGSKA (reference sequence). The CDR3 is made up of 13 amino acids. Trimming took off 8 bases at V and 2 bases at J, with 16 bases between the two ends. The CDR3: CSWEKPTAYEQYF. DNA of the CDR3: TGCAGTTGGGAGAAACCCACGGCCTACGAGCAGTACTTC.